This T cell receptor beta chain comes out of a study of cytomegalovirus exposure and HLA in healthy donors. Study-wide background: An earlier analysis identified 120 million or so unique TCR beta sequences in about 200 million T cells. General study points: Earlier analysis found most TCR beta V segments productive about 90% or about 30% of the time. Several of the most significant clusters were apparently associated with common viral pathogens in a later analysis.

Details on this clone: Its antigen is currently unknown.

PCR amplification relied on 60 Vbeta primers (plus 13 Jbeta primers). Assay: immunoSEQ multiplex PCR; the TCRdb copy retains only in-frame clones and omits some. The sample holds about 160,000 clones, around 79% seen once. The receptor comes from a male donor in good health and CMV-seropositive. Sequenced material: PBMCs.

The CDR3 DNA follows: TGTGCCAGCAGTGAAGGGACAGGGGACTCCTACGAGCAGTACTTC. Residues: CASSEGTGDSYEQYF. The J gene is TRBJ2-7, the V gene TRBV6-4; TRBD1 agrees at 10 bases. The germline V gene has CDR1 MRHNA and CDR2 SNTAGT. CDR3 size: 15 residues. J lost 0 bases, V lost 3 bases, and 2 bases had no gene match.